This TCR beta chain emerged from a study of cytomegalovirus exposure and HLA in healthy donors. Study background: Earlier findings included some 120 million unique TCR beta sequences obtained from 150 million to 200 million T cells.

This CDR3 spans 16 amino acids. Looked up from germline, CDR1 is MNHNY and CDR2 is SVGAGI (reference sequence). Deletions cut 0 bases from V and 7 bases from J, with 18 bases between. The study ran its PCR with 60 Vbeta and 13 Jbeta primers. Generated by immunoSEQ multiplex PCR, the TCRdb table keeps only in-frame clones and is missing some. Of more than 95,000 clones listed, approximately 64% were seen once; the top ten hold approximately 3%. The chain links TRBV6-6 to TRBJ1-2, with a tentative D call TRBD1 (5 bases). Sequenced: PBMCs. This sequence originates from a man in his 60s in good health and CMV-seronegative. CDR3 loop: CASSYSDSVRFRGYTF. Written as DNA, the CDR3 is TGTGCCAGCAGTTACTCAGACAGCGTTCGGTTTCGTGGCTACACCTTC.